One sample yielded the 7 T cell receptor beta chains listed below, sequenced in a study of blood T cells in healthy people across ages. A second PCR of roughly 7 to 11 cycles used a sample-barcoded 5' primer and a J-beta primer mix. One entry per CDR3 protein results from TCRdb running MiXCR on the 5' RACE reads. In the table there are about 1 million distinct CDR3 sequences, around 27% of which are singletons. This same sample was also part of a study on T cells of mothers and their children.

The sample was blood. The receptors come from a girl aged 2 to 10 in good health.

The V gene is TRBV20-1, the J gene TRBJ2-5; TRBD2 agrees at 7 bases. The V gene's germline CDR1 is DFQATT and CDR2 SNEGSKA (reference sequence). This CDR3 has 18 residues. With V trimmed by 6 bases and J by 0 bases, 19 bases remained unmatched. The CDR3 loop reads CSAARFSGEDYYQETQYF. The CDR3, as DNA: TGCAGTGCGGCTCGCTTCAGCGGGGAAGACTATTACCAAGAGACCCAGTACTTC.

The chain recombines TRBV7-9 with TRBJ1-2, with TRBD1 as a possible D gene (5 bases). CDR1 SEHNR and CDR2 FQNEAQ come from the germline V gene (reference sequence). V lost 6 bases, J lost 0 bases, and 8 bases lay in between. The CDR3 consists of 13 residues. Here the CDR3 reads CASRKQANYGYTF. The CDR3 DNA follows: TGTGCCAGCAGAAAACAGGCTAACTATGGCTACACCTTC. Looking up the rest from reference TRBV7-9 and TRBJ1-2 gives the full variable domain: DTGVSQNPRHKITKRGQNVTFRCDPISEHNRLYWYRQTLGQGPEFLTYFQNEAQLEKSRLLSDRFSAERPKGSFSTLEIQRTEQGDSAMYLCASRKQANYGYTFGSGTRLTVV.

This clonotype has more than one count but fewer than ten. The V call is TRBV10-3, the J call TRBJ2-5, with D perhaps TRBD2 (6 bases). V lost 2 bases and J lost 3, with 10 bases in between. CDR1 is ENHRY, CDR2 SYGVKD, per germline. The CDR3 extends over 14 amino acids. The CDR3 DNA reads TGTGCCATCAGTGAGACGGAGGGCGAAGAGACCCAGTACTTC. It yields the protein CAISETEGEETQYF.

The CDR3 DNA sequence: TGTGCCAGCAGCAAAACTGTTTTCGACGAGCAGTACTTC. Translated, it gives CASSKTVFDEQYF. The chain has TRBV5-4 and TRBJ2-1; D gene unclear. The closer fit of TRBJ2-7 to the DNA end suggests the J call may be wrong. Looked up from germline, CDR1 is SGHNT and CDR2 is YYREEE (reference sequence). The CDR3 is 13 residues long.

In its sample, this clonotype was seen a few times. The chain links TRBV7-2 to TRBJ2-3, with D uncertain. The CDR3 length is 14 residues. Between the trimmed V and J ends, which lost 3 bases and 3 bases, there was a span of 10 bases. In germline, CDR1 is SGHTA, CDR2 FQGNSA. DNA of the CDR3: TGTGCCAGCAGCTTCGTCAGAGCTACAGATACGCAGTATTTT. It yields the protein CASSFVRATDTQYF.

This clonotype has ten or more counts. The gene calls are TRBV4-2 and TRBJ1-6; no clear D gene. CDR1 LGHNA and CDR2 YNFKEQ come from the germline V gene. V was clipped by 0 bases and J by 14 bases, with 8 bases between them. The CDR3 has 12 residues. The CDR3 DNA reads as TGTGCCAGCAGCCAAGAACCAAGGTCCCTCCACTTT. Its protein product is CASSQEPRSLHF.

V is TRBV7-2 and J is TRBJ1-2; the D gene is possibly TRBD1 (6 bases). Germline-derived CDR1 and CDR2 are SGHTA and FQGNSA. This CDR3 is 15 amino acids long. V was clipped by 3 bases and J by 4 bases, with 15 bases between them. The CDR3 region has the DNA TGTGCCAGCAGCTTGGACCCAGGGGTGGCCTATGGCTACACCTTC. The encoded protein is CASSLDPGVAYGYTF.